The text below deals with one T cell receptor (beta chain). This entry belongs to a study of blood T cells in healthy people across ages. Germline lookup yields CDR1 MGHRA and CDR2 YSYEKL. Trimming removed 0 bases from V and 4 bases from J; junction bases left unmatched: 8. The CDR3 length is 18 residues. Alongside a J-beta primer mix, a sample-barcoded 5' primer served in a second PCR lasting roughly 6 to 11 cycles. TCRdb processed the 5' RACE reads anew with MiXCR; each CDR3 protein has one entry. The sample shows some 800,000 distinct CDR3 sequences, roughly 25% of them seen only once. The same data also went into a second study, on T cells of mothers and their children.

This clonotype originated in a boy between 5 and 17 years old in good health. Specimen: blood. The rearrangement uses TRBV4-1 and TRBJ2-2; 10 bases are shared with TRBD2. The CDR3 DNA follows: TGCGCCAGCAGCCAAGAGGGGTCTAGCGGGGGCCCCACCGGGGAGCTGTTTTTT. It is translated as CASSQEGSSGGPTGELFF.